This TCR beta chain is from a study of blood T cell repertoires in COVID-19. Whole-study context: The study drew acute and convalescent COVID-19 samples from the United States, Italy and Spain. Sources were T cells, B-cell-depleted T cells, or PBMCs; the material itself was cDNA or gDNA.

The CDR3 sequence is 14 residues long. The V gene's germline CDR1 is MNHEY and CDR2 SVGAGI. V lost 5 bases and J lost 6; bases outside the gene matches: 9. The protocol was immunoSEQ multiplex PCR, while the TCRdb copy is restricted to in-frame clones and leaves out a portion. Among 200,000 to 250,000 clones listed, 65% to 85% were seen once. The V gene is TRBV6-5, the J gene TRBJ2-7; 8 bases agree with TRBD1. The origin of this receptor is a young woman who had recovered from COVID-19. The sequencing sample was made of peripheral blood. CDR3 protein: CASSSQGAGVEQYF. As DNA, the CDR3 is TGTGCCAGCAGTAGCCAGGGGGCAGGAGTCGAGCAGTACTTC.